These 24 T cell receptor beta chains were all obtained from the same sample, sequenced in a study. One entry per CDR3 protein, called by TCRdb with MiXCR from the 5' RACE reads. The repertoire holds 1,500 to 2,000 distinct CDR3 sequences, with approximately 8% as singletons. The source material was central memory T cells from blood PBMCs. Subset noted: central memory CD4+ T cells. Receptor source: a female donor with HIV.

This clonotype qualifies as medium-sized (0.01 to 0.1%). The chain employs TRBV30 and TRBJ1-4; D not certain. The CDR3 is 14 amino acids. Trimming removed 5 bases from V and 1 base from J, with 11 bases in between. CDR1 is GTSNPN and CDR2 is SVGIG in the germline V gene (reference sequence). The CDR3 sequence: CAWGYKGTNEKLFF. The CDR3 DNA reads as TGTGCCTGGGGGTACAAGGGAACTAATGAAAAACTGTTTTTT. The complete variable domain, with remaining parts taken from reference TRBV30 and TRBJ1-4, reads SQTIHQWPATLVQPVGSPLSLECTVEGTSNPNLYWYRQAAGRGLQLLFYSVGIGQISSEVPQNLSASRPQDRQFILSSKKLLLSDSGFYLCAWGYKGTNEKLFFGSGTQLSVL.

The V and J genes are TRBV30 and TRBJ1-5; D perhaps matches TRBD1 (5 bases). V shed 1 base and J shed 4 bases, with 8 bases lying between them. The length of the CDR3 is 13 residues. CDR1 and CDR2 from the germline V gene are GTSNPN and SVGIG (reference sequence). The CDR3: CAWSGGWNQPQHF. CDR3 in DNA: TGTGCCTGGAGTGGGGGGTGGAATCAGCCCCAGCATTTT.

This chain joins TRBV7-2 and TRBJ1-1; perhaps TRBD1 as D (6 bases). Trimming cost V 5 bases and J 8 bases, with 21 bases left between them. Germline CDR1 and CDR2: SGHTA and FQGNSA. CDR3 length equals 15 residues. CDR3 sequence: CASSPTGRGIGEAFF. As DNA, the CDR3 is TGTGCCAGCAGCCCCACCGGTAGGGGGATAGGCGAAGCTTTCTTT.

This chain connects TRBV30 to TRBJ2-1; a weak D match, TRBD1 (6 bases). The CDR3 contains 11 residues. Trimming stripped 4 bases from V and 5 bases from J, with 6 bases between. Germline CDR1 and CDR2: GTSNPN and SVGIG (reference sequence). The CDR3 spells CAWNRDNEQFF. CDR3 DNA: TGTGCCTGGAACAGGGACAATGAGCAGTTCTTC.

This clonotype occurred a few times. This rearrangement joins TRBV5-5 to TRBJ2-5; D unresolved. Looked up from germline, CDR1 is SGHKS and CDR2 is YYEKEE (reference sequence). This CDR3 is built from 14 residues. V lost 4 bases to trimming and J lost 2 bases, with 12 bases between them. This chain's CDR3 is CASSTGSNQETQYF. The CDR3 nucleotides read TGTGCCAGCAGCACCGGGTCCAATCAAGAGACCCAGTACTTC.

The gene calls are TRBV30 and TRBJ1-2; D might be TRBD1 (6 bases). V was cut by 2 bases and J by 6 bases, with 13 bases left in between. The V gene's germline CDR1 is GTSNPN and CDR2 SVGIG (reference sequence). There are 13 residues in the CDR3. CDR3 sequence (DNA): TGTGCCTGGAGTCCAGGGGAGGGGGATGGCTACACCTTC. Protein: CAWSPGEGDGYTF. Combining the CDR3 with reference TRBV30 and TRBJ1-2 gives the whole variable domain SQTIHQWPATLVQPVGSPLSLECTVEGTSNPNLYWYRQAAGRGLQLLFYSVGIGQISSEVPQNLSASRPQDRQFILSSKKLLLSDSGFYLCAWSPGEGDGYTFGSGTRLTVV.

There are a few counts of this clonotype. The rearrangement joins TRBV27 to TRBJ2-2; D is possibly TRBD1 (6 bases). Germline CDR1 and CDR2: MNHEY and SMNVEV (reference sequence). The CDR3 has 14 amino acids. V lost 4 bases and J lost 3, with 9 bases in between. Here the CDR3 DNA reads TGTGCCAGCAGTTACAGGGAAGACACCGGGGAGCTGTTTTTT. Amino acid sequence: CASSYREDTGELFF.

This chain links TRBV30 with TRBJ1-2, with TRBD1 identical over 7 bases. V shed 1 base, J shed 8 bases, and the junction held 7 bases outside the gene matches. CDR3 length equals 13 residues. In germline, CDR1 is GTSNPN, CDR2 SVGIG (reference sequence). The CDR3 DNA is TGTGCCTGGAGTGCCGACAGGGTGAGCGGCTACACCTTC. Protein product: CAWSADRVSGYTF.

This clonotype is categorized as medium-sized. V gene TRBV5-1 combines with J gene TRBJ2-3; D is perhaps TRBD2 (7 bases). There are 13 residues in the CDR3. The ends were cut back, 6 bases at V and 0 bases at J, with 8 bases in the middle. In germline, CDR1 is SGHRS, CDR2 YFSETQ. The CDR3: CASKGGSTDTQYF. DNA of the CDR3: TGCGCCAGCAAGGGGGGGAGCACAGATACGCAGTATTTT.

There are a few counts of this clonotype. The chain couples TRBV7-7 to TRBJ2-2; no clear D. CDR1 is SSHAT, CDR2 FNYEAQ, per germline (reference sequence). V was pared by 2 bases and J by 4 bases, with 5 bases between. The CDR3 sequence is 13 residues long. CDR3 in amino acids: CASSLKSTGELFF. CDR3 in DNA: TGTGCCAGCAGCTTAAAGTCCACCGGGGAGCTGTTTTTT. The entire variable domain, with the rest obtained from reference TRBV7-7 and TRBJ2-2, is as follows: GAGVSQSPRYKVTKRGQDVTLRCDPISSHATLYWYQQALGQGPEFLTYFNYEAQPDKSGLPSDRFSAERPEGSISTLTIQRTEQRDSAMYRCASSLKSTGELFFGEGSRLTVL.

This clonotype is termed medium-sized. The chain has TRBV7-9 and TRBJ1-5, with D perhaps TRBD1 (5 bases). Per germline, CDR1 SEHNR and CDR2 FQNEAQ (reference sequence). The ends were cut back, 0 bases at V and 11 bases at J, with 11 bases in the middle. The CDR3 runs 13 residues. The CDR3 protein is CASSLAGGLTQHF. The CDR3 bases are TGTGCCAGCAGCTTAGCTGGGGGGTTGACCCAGCATTTT.

CDR3: CASSPPNHLVGDTQYF. In DNA, the CDR3 is TGTGCCAGCAGTCCCCCCAACCACCTCGTTGGAGATACGCAGTATTTT. J is TRBJ2-3 and V is TRBV6-1; D call uncertain. V was cut by 5 bases and J by 5 bases, with 20 bases left in between. CDR3 size: 16 residues. The germline V gene encodes CDR1 MNHNS and CDR2 SASEGT.

This clonotype is medium-sized in the sample. V and J are TRBV15 and TRBJ1-5; 9 bases map to TRBD1. V gave up 3 bases and J gave up 2 bases; unmatched junction bases: 8. Germline CDR1 and CDR2: LNHNV and YYDKDF (reference sequence). CDR3 length: 17 residues. CDR3 protein: CATSRLTGGTGNQPQHF. The CDR3 coding sequence is TGTGCCACCAGCAGGCTAACAGGGGGCACTGGCAATCAGCCCCAGCATTTT.

This clonotype was detected a few times. The chain couples TRBV7-9 to TRBJ2-2; 9 bases align to TRBD2. V shed 5 bases, J shed 5 bases, and the junction held 6 bases outside the gene matches. The CDR3 sequence is 15 residues long. Germline V gives CDR1 SEHNR, CDR2 FQNEAQ (reference sequence). The CDR3 reads CASSQRLAGTGELFF. The CDR3 DNA is TGTGCCAGCAGCCAGAGGCTAGCGGGGACCGGGGAGCTGTTTTTT.

This clonotype is judged medium-sized (0.01 to 0.1%). This chain links TRBV18 with TRBJ1-4; D is ambiguous. The CDR3 length is 14 residues. CDR1 KGHSH and CDR2 LQKENI come from the germline V gene. The V end was cut by 1 base, the J end by 2 bases, with 5 bases between. CDR3: CASSPQSTNEKLFF. The CDR3, as DNA: TGTGCCAGCTCACCACAGTCCACTAATGAAAAACTGTTTTTT.

The chain joins TRBV2 to TRBJ1-1; no firm D call. Germline CDR1 is SNHLY and CDR2 is FYNNEI. V lost 6 bases to trimming and J lost 10 bases, with 21 bases between them. The CDR3 is made up of 14 amino acids. CDR3 DNA: TGTGCCAGCAGCGAACGATCGGATCCGGGGAGAGCTTTCTTT. Encoded protein: CASSERSDPGRAFF.

Relative to its sample, this clonotype is medium-sized. The chain recombines TRBV30 with TRBJ1-6; 8 nucleotides line up with TRBD1. This CDR3 has 14 residues. J gave up 10 bases and V 4 bases, and 9 bases lay outside the gene matches. Germline CDR1 and CDR2: GTSNPN and SVGIG (reference sequence). CDR3 bases: TGTGCCTGGAACCAAGGACAGGGAAACTCACCCCTCCACTTT. Its translation is CAWNQGQGNSPLHF.

In its sample, this clonotype is medium-sized. This chain connects TRBV5-4 to TRBJ1-2; D uncertain. The germline V gene has CDR1 SGHNT and CDR2 YYREEE (reference sequence). The CDR3 runs to 15 residues. V lost 0 bases to trimming and J lost 2 bases, with 11 bases between them. In nucleotides, the CDR3 is TGTGCCAGCAGCTTGGGGGCACTTAAAAACTATGGCTACACCTTC. Residues: CASSLGALKNYGYTF.

This clonotype was detected a few times. The chain combines TRBV15 with TRBJ1-5, with D unresolved. CDR1 LNHNV and CDR2 YYDKDF come from the germline V gene (reference sequence). With 1 base removed from V and 7 bases from J, the gap between germline ends came to 8 bases. There are 13 residues in the CDR3. This chain's CDR3 is CATSRGRLQPQHF. The DNA of the CDR3 is TGTGCCACCAGCAGAGGCAGATTGCAGCCCCAGCATTTT.

By sample fraction, this clonotype is medium-sized (0.01 to 0.1%). The chain combines TRBV10-3 with TRBJ2-7; D not certain. The germline V gene has CDR1 ENHRY and CDR2 SYGVKD. Trimming removed 3 bases at V and 4 bases at J, with 10 bases between. The CDR3 covers 13 residues. Here the CDR3 reads CAISDGVKYEQYV. The CDR3 DNA sequence: TGTGCCATCAGTGATGGGGTCAAATACGAGCAGTACGTC.

By share, this clonotype ranks as medium-sized (0.01 to 0.1%). The CDR3 reads CASSTYVRTDTQYF. CDR3 nucleotide sequence: TGTGCCAGCAGCACATACGTCCGCACAGATACGCAGTATTTT. The gene calls are TRBV5-6 and TRBJ2-3; D ambiguous. CDR3 length: 14 residues. The germline V gene has CDR1 SGHDT and CDR2 YYEEEE. The ends were cut back, 4 bases at V and 1 base at J, with 10 bases in the middle. The variable domain in full, with the rest retrieved from reference TRBV5-6 and TRBJ2-3, is DAGVTQSPTHLIKTRGQQVTLRCSPKSGHDTVSWYQQALGQGPQFIFQYYEEEERQRGNFPDRFSGHQFPNYSSELNVNALLLGDSALYLCASSTYVRTDTQYFGPGTRLTVL.

The chain uses TRBV6-2 or TRBV6-3 and TRBJ2-7; 7 bases agree with TRBD2. CDR1 and CDR2 from the germline V gene are MNHEY and SVGEGT. The CDR3 totals 14 residues. The V gene end was trimmed by 2 bases and the J gene end by 5 bases; junction bases not matched to a gene: 6. The CDR3 nucleotides read TGTGCCAGCAGTTACGATAGACTAGCCCACGAGCAGTACGTC. Translating gives CASSYDRLAHEQYV.

This clonotype is labeled as medium-sized. The chain is built from TRBV7-8 and TRBJ1-3; 7 bases are a match to TRBD1. Germline CDR1 and CDR2: SGHVS and FQNEAQ. Trimming at V came to 4 bases and at J to 4 bases, leaving 7 bases not matched to a gene. The CDR3 spans 15 residues. In DNA form, the CDR3 reads TGTGCCAGCAGCTCCCAGGGACAGAGCGGAAACACCATATATTTT. Translated: CASSSQGQSGNTIYF.

In this sample, this clonotype turned up a few times. The gene calls are TRBV19 and TRBJ2-1, with 8 bases fitting TRBD1. CDR1 is LNHDA and CDR2 is SQIVND in the germline V gene (reference sequence). The CDR3 consists of 15 residues. The J segment lost 6 bases and the V segment lost 4 bases, leaving 8 bases of the junction unmatched. The CDR3 nucleotides read TGTGCCAGTAGTAAGGCGACAGGGGTCATCAATGAGCAGTTCTTC. Its protein is CASSKATGVINEQFF.